This passage covers 13 T cell receptor beta chains from one sample sequenced in a study of CD8 T cells in ankylosing spondylitis. Study conclusions and caveats: About 8 highly homologous variants made up a TCR beta motif, and this motif appeared characteristic of ankylosing spondylitis blood.

For these receptors, no antigen is known. TCRdb fed the 5' RACE reads into MiXCR, producing one record per CDR3 protein. The sample gives fewer than 500,000 distinct CDR3 sequences, about a fifth of which show up once; roughly 16% is in the top ten. Sequenced material: blood, either unsorted or a sorted T cell fraction (not recorded which). The receptors come from a male donor with ankylosing spondylitis.

The chain is built from TRBV15 and TRBJ2-2; D ambiguous. Germline values: CDR1 LNHNV, CDR2 YYDKDF (reference sequence). The CDR3 extends over 17 amino acids. The V end was cut by 0 bases, the J end by 0 bases, with 11 bases between. CDR3 bases: TGTGCCACCAGCAGAGATAACGGGCCATCGAACACCGGGGAGCTGTTTTTT. Encoded protein: CATSRDNGPSNTGELFF.

This chain connects TRBV5-5 to TRBJ2-7; 9 bases agree with TRBD1. Germline V lookup: CDR1 SGHKS, CDR2 YYEKEE (reference sequence). The CDR3 totals 13 residues. With 4 bases clipped from V and 6 bases from J, the junction kept 5 bases outside the gene matches. CDR3 in amino acids: CASSPGTGTEQYF. CDR3 coding DNA: TGTGCCAGCAGCCCCGGGACAGGGACCGAGCAGTACTTC.

The chain recombines TRBV12-3 or TRBV12-4 with TRBJ1-5; no clear D gene. Trimming removed 5 bases at V and 0 bases at J, with 8 bases between. There are 14 residues in the CDR3. This chain's CDR3 is CASSPYSSNQPQHF. CDR3 DNA: TGTGCCAGCAGTCCCTACAGTAGCAATCAGCCCCAGCATTTT.

The rearrangement links TRBV20-1 to TRBJ2-2, with D maybe TRBD2 (5 bases). V lost 0 bases to trimming and J lost 3 bases, with 14 bases between them. In germline, CDR1 is DFQATT, CDR2 SNEGSKA (reference sequence). CDR3 size: 16 residues. The CDR3 is CSARDRGGGHTGELFF. The CDR3 region has the DNA TGCAGTGCTAGAGATCGAGGTGGAGGTCACACCGGGGAGCTGTTTTTT.

This chain links TRBV15 with TRBJ2-1; no reliable D call. The germline V gene has CDR1 LNHNV and CDR2 YYDKDF (reference sequence). Trimming stripped 0 bases from V and 10 bases from J, with 10 bases between. This CDR3 comprises 13 residues. CDR3 DNA sequence: TGTGCCACCAGCAGAGATAGTGGGTTAGAGCAGTTCTTC. It encodes CATSRDSGLEQFF.

The rearrangement joins TRBV6-1 to TRBJ2-7; 7 nucleotides match TRBD1. CDR3 size: 13 residues. J was trimmed by 6 bases and V by 5 bases; bases with no gene match: 7. In germline, CDR1 is MNHNS, CDR2 SASEGT. The CDR3 is CASSRQGWGEQYF. Written as DNA, the CDR3 is TGTGCCAGCAGTAGACAGGGATGGGGCGAGCAGTACTTC.

This chain uses TRBV7-2 with TRBJ2-1; D is unresolved. The germline gives CDR1 SGHTA, CDR2 FQGNSA. This CDR3 spans 11 amino acids. With 5 bases removed from V and 10 bases from J, the gap between germline ends came to 9 bases. For the CDR3, the DNA is TGTGCCAGCAGCCCCCAAATCGAGCAGTTCTTC. Translating it yields CASSPQIEQFF.

The chain recombines TRBV18 with TRBJ2-5; 9 positions agree with TRBD1. The CDR3 contains 16 residues. With V trimmed by 3 bases and J by 5 bases, 10 bases remained unmatched. The germline V gene has CDR1 KGHSH and CDR2 LQKENI. Here the CDR3 DNA reads TGTGCCAGCTCACCTTCCGGGACAGGGATTATTGAGACCCAGTACTTC. As protein: CASSPSGTGIIETQYF.

In its sample, this clonotype was seen a few times. The gene calls are TRBV19 and TRBJ1-1, with 7 bases that match TRBD1. The germline V gene encodes CDR1 LNHDA and CDR2 SQIVND (reference sequence). With V trimmed by 9 bases and J by 1 base, 8 bases remained unmatched. The CDR3 consists of 14 residues. In DNA form, the CDR3 reads TGTGCCAGCGACGGGGGACAGCCGAACACTGAAGCTTTCTTT. Encoded protein: CASDGGQPNTEAFF.

The V gene is TRBV4-3, the J gene TRBJ2-3, with D perhaps assigned TRBD1 or TRBD2 (6 bases each). Trimming cost V 0 bases and J 1 base, with 14 bases left between them. The CDR3 has 17 amino acids. Germline CDR1 reads LGHNA; CDR2 reads YSLEER. CDR3 amino acids: CASSQDMGGLGTDTQYF. DNA of the CDR3: TGCGCCAGCAGCCAAGACATGGGGGGCTTAGGCACAGATACGCAGTATTTT.

The V and J genes are TRBV5-1 and TRBJ2-5, with D possibly being TRBD2 (6 bases). CDR1 is SGHRS, CDR2 YFSETQ, per germline. V was trimmed by 4 bases and J by 5 bases, leaving 15 bases between them. This CDR3 region has 14 residues. The CDR3 reads CASSQAGGDETQYF. CDR3 nucleotide sequence: TGCGCCAGCAGCCAAGCCGGGGGTGATGAGACCCAGTACTTC.

The V call is TRBV21-1, the J call TRBJ2-7; the D call in the table, TRBD1, was not verified against the DNA. TRBV21-1 is a known pseudogene. This CDR3 contains 15 residues. Here the CDR3 reads CASSKKGQGDHEQYF. The CDR3 bases are TGTGCCAGCAGCAAAAAGGGACAGGGGGATCACGAGCAGTACTTC.

The chain uses TRBV4-2 and TRBJ2-1; D is unclear. This CDR3 contains 16 residues. Per germline, CDR1 LGHNA and CDR2 YNFKEQ. V lost 0 bases, J lost 0 bases, and 9 bases lay in between. CDR3 sequence reads: CASSQEQRSSYNEQFF. The CDR3 DNA follows: TGTGCCAGCAGCCAAGAGCAGCGAAGCTCCTACAATGAGCAGTTCTTC.